This TCR beta chain came from a study of blood T cell repertoires in COVID-19. There are 14 residues in the CDR3. Only in-frame clones appear in the TCRdb table, and some are missing; sequencing was by immunoSEQ multiplex PCR. The sample comprises tens of thousands of clones, around 86% of which are singletons, and approximately 8.6% rests with the top ten. Sequenced sample: peripheral blood. The TCR comes from a human donor in a cohort sampled during active COVID-19. The chain employs TRBV12-2 and TRBJ1-1; no check of the table's D call, TRBD1, against the DNA was made. TRBV12-2 is labeled a pseudogene. The CDR3 is CASRLGTRNTEAFF. The CDR3 nucleotides are TGTGCAAGTCGCCTTGGGACAAGGAACACTGAAGCTTTCTTT.